A single sample gave rise to the 18 T cell receptor beta chains below, sequenced in a study of CD8 T cells in ankylosing spondylitis. Study-level findings and limits: Typical of ankylosing spondylitis blood, it appeared, was a TCR beta motif of roughly eight highly homologous variants.

Antigen specificity for these receptors is unknown. One entry per CDR3 protein, called by TCRdb with MiXCR from the 5' RACE reads. Of about 500,000 distinct CDR3 sequences in the sample, approximately 5.3% were seen once. Material for sequencing was blood, either unsorted or a sorted T cell fraction (not recorded which). The receptor source for this set is a male donor with ankylosing spondylitis.

This clonotype was seen ten or more times. V and J are TRBV29-1 and TRBJ2-7, with 11 bases aligning to TRBD1. CDR1 is SQVTM and CDR2 is ANQGSEA in the germline V gene. This CDR3 comprises 14 residues. V lost 6 bases and J lost 4; bases outside the gene matches: 8. CDR3 nucleotides: TGCAGCGTAATACCGGGACAGGGGGATTACGAGCAGTACTTC. Encoded protein: CSVIPGQGDYEQYF.

This clonotype was detected many times. The CDR3 nucleotides are TGCAGTGCTGTTCATCTGGATCCGGTTGAAGCTTTCTTT. Protein sequence: CSAVHLDPVEAFF. This chain connects TRBV20-1 to TRBJ1-1; D call uncertain. V shed 5 bases and J shed 7 bases, with 17 bases lying between them. This CDR3 region has 13 residues. CDR1 is DFQATT, CDR2 SNEGSKA, per germline (reference sequence).

This clonotype has at least ten counts. The chain recombines TRBV20-1 with TRBJ2-4; 8 bases map to TRBD2. With V trimmed by 5 bases and J by 8 bases, 20 bases remained unmatched. CDR1 is DFQATT and CDR2 is SNEGSKA in the germline V gene (reference sequence). This CDR3 has 17 amino acids. Here the CDR3 reads CSAQRFAGTRTKDIQYF. DNA of the CDR3: TGCAGTGCTCAACGATTTGCCGGGACTAGGACAAAGGACATTCAGTACTTC.

V usage is TRBV30 and J usage is TRBJ1-1; 7 nucleotides line up with TRBD1. V gave up 2 bases and J gave up 4 bases; unmatched junction bases: 4. The CDR3 has 13 residues. Germline V gives CDR1 GTSNPN, CDR2 SVGIG (reference sequence). The CDR3 DNA reads TGTGCCTGGAGTCTCCCAGGGGGCACTGAAGCTTTCTTT. Encoded protein: CAWSLPGGTEAFF.

This clonotype has more than one count but fewer than ten. The chain uses TRBV9 and TRBJ2-1; 8 bases map to TRBD1. CDR3 size: 13 residues. Germline loops: CDR1 SGDLS, CDR2 YYNGEE. V lost 3 bases to trimming and J lost 7 bases; unmatched junction nucleotides: 3. This chain's CDR3 is CASSGYRGNEQFF. The CDR3, as DNA: TGTGCCAGCAGCGGATACAGGGGGAATGAGCAGTTCTTC.

On this clonotype: A much larger clone lies one base from this, so it may be a read error. The rearrangement uses TRBV4-1 and TRBJ2-7; maybe TRBD2 (6 bases). Trimming took 1 base from V and 0 from J, leaving 10 bases between them. CDR3 size: 15 residues. Germline-derived CDR1 and CDR2 are MGHRA and YSYEKL. The CDR3 bases are TGCGCCAGCAGCCAAGGACGGGGGAGCTCCTACGAGCAGTACTTC. Translation: CASSQGRGSSYEQYF.

The chain combines TRBV11-1 with TRBJ2-5; 7 bases agree with TRBD2. Trimming cost V 4 bases and J 2 bases; bases outside gene matches: 4. The CDR3 is made up of 14 amino acids. Germline V gene lookup returns CDR1 SGHAT and CDR2 FQDESV (reference sequence). As DNA, the CDR3 is TGTGCCAGCAGCTCCCGGACTAGTCAAGAGACCCAGTACTTC. Encoded protein: CASSSRTSQETQYF. The whole variable domain, filled in from reference TRBV11-1 and TRBJ2-5, reads EAEVAQSPRYKITEKSQAVAFWCDPISGHATLYWYRQILGQGPELLVQFQDESVVDDSQLPKDRFSAERLKGVDSTLKIQPAELGDSAMYLCASSSRTSQETQYFGPGTRLLVL.

This clonotype was counted between two and nine times. The chain couples TRBV27 to TRBJ2-1; TRBD2 aligns across 12 bases. CDR3 size: 15 residues. Losses at the gene ends were 5 bases for V and 9 bases for J; bases not matched to a gene: 8. Germline V gene data show CDR1 as MNHEY and CDR2 as SMNVEV (reference sequence). The CDR3 DNA reads TGTGCCAGCAGTCGACTAGCGGGAGTTGGATCTGAGCAGTTCTTC. Its translation is CASSRLAGVGSEQFF.

This clonotype occurred many times. The chain uses TRBV20-1 and TRBJ2-7; no reliable D call. V dropped 1 base and J dropped 6 bases, with 4 bases sitting between them. From germline, CDR1 is DFQATT and CDR2 SNEGSKA (reference sequence). This CDR3 is built from 10 residues. The CDR3 nucleotides read TGCAGTGCTAGAGGAGCCGAGCAGTACTTC. This codes for CSARGAEQYF.

This clonotype was counted a single time. The V gene is TRBV19, the J gene TRBJ2-1; D not resolved. The V end lost 4 bases, the J end lost 0 bases, and 13 bases lay between the germline ends. This CDR3 has 16 amino acids. The V gene's germline CDR1 is LNHDA and CDR2 SQIVND (reference sequence). CDR3 nucleotide sequence: TGTGCCAGTAGTAACCGGCGCGGCGGCTCCTACAATGAGCAGTTCTTC. The encoded protein is CASSNRRGGSYNEQFF.

This clonotype was observed many times. This chain joins TRBV29-1 and TRBJ1-2; D not resolved. Germline V lookup: CDR1 SQVTM, CDR2 ANQGSEA. Trimming took 3 bases from V and 7 from J, leaving 9 bases between them. CDR3 size: 11 residues. The CDR3 protein is CSVDPGSGYTF. DNA of the CDR3: TGCAGCGTTGATCCCGGGAGTGGCTACACCTTC. The full variable domain, completed using reference TRBV29-1 and TRBJ1-2, is SAVISQKPSRDICQRGTSLTIQCQVDSQVTMMFWYRQQPGQSLTLIATANQGSEATYESGFVIDKFPISRPNLTFSTLTVSNMSPEDSSIYLCSVDPGSGYTFGSGTRLTVV.

This clonotype was observed many times. This chain connects TRBV7-2 to TRBJ2-7; TRBD1 matches 7 bases. The trim removed 4 bases at V and 5 bases at J, leaving 5 bases unmatched. CDR1 and CDR2 (germline): SGHTA, FQGNSA. The CDR3 sequence is 13 residues long. The chain's CDR3 is CASSSPDRHEQYF. Written as DNA, the CDR3 is TGTGCCAGCAGCTCGCCGGACAGGCACGAGCAGTACTTC.

This clonotype was counted ten times or more. This chain joins TRBV4-3 and TRBJ2-7; perhaps TRBD1 as D (5 bases). Germline CDR1 reads LGHNA; CDR2 reads YSLEER. Trimming cost V 2 bases and J 2 bases, with 7 bases left between them. The CDR3 totals 13 residues. Written as DNA, the CDR3 is TGCGCCAGCAGCCAAAGACAGACCTACGAGCAGTACTTC. This sequence encodes CASSQRQTYEQYF.

There are many counts of this clonotype. This chain connects TRBV10-3 to TRBJ1-2, with TRBD1 as a possible D gene (6 bases). In germline, CDR1 is ENHRY, CDR2 SYGVKD. CDR3 length: 15 residues. Trimming stripped 0 bases from V and 5 bases from J, with 13 bases between. The CDR3 loop reads CAISESRTDGYGYTF. In DNA form, the CDR3 reads TGTGCCATCAGTGAGTCGAGGACAGACGGGTATGGCTACACCTTC.

Ten or more counts support this clonotype. In DNA, the CDR3 is TGTGCCAGCAGCGTCCAGGGTGGAGAGCAGTACTTC. It yields the protein CASSVQGGEQYF. The gene calls are TRBV9 and TRBJ2-7; the D gene is possibly TRBD1 (5 bases). The CDR3 is made up of 12 amino acids. Germline V gene lookup returns CDR1 SGDLS and CDR2 YYNGEE. Trimming left V 2 bases short and J 7 bases short, with 10 bases between.

This clonotype occurred many times. The V gene is TRBV29-1, the J gene TRBJ2-5, with D maybe TRBD2 (5 bases). The V gene lost 3 bases and the J gene lost 5 bases, with 13 bases spanning the gap. CDR1 is SQVTM and CDR2 is ANQGSEA in the germline V gene. There are 13 residues in the CDR3. The chain's CDR3 is CSVDSRVRETQYF. The CDR3 nucleotides read TGCAGCGTTGACTCGCGGGTGAGGGAGACCCAGTACTTC.

The table lists this clonotype with many counts. This chain links TRBV7-2 with TRBJ2-7; D is tentatively TRBD1 or TRBD2 (5 bases each). V dropped 4 bases and J dropped 2 bases, with 12 bases sitting between them. From germline, CDR1 is SGHTA and CDR2 FQGNSA. The CDR3 covers 14 residues. The chain's CDR3 is CASSSPKGPYEQYF. The DNA for the CDR3 is TGTGCCAGCAGCTCCCCCAAGGGACCCTACGAGCAGTACTTC.

In its sample, this clonotype was seen many times. V is TRBV5-1 and J is TRBJ1-2; D remains ambiguous. The CDR3 runs 13 residues. The germline CDR1 and CDR2 sequences are SGHRS and YFSETQ. Trimming left V 2 bases short and J 3 bases short, with 8 bases between. The CDR3 sequence: CASSFGQYYGYTF. The CDR3 coding sequence is TGCGCCAGCAGCTTCGGTCAGTACTATGGCTACACCTTC.